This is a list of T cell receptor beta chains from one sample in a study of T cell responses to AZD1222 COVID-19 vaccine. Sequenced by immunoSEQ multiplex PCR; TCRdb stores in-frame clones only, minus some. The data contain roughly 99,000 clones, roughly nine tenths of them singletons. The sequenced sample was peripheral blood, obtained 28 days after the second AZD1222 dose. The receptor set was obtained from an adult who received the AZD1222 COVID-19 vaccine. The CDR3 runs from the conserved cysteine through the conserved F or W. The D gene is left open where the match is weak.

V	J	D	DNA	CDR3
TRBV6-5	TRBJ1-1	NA	TGTGCCAGCAGGGCAGCCTTGAACACTGAAGCTTTCTTT	CASRAALNTEAFF
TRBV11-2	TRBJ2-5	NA	TGTGCCAGCAGCTTAGAGCGGATACCCCAAGAGACCCAGTACTTC	CASSLERIPQETQYF
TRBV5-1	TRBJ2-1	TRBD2	TGCGCCAGCAGCCCCGGGACTAGCGGGAGAGATGAGCAGTTCTTC	CASSPGTSGRDEQFF
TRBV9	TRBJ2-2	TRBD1	TGTGCCAGCACCCCCGGACAGGGTTTAGAGAAGGGCGAGCTGTTTTTT	CASTPGQGLEKGELFF
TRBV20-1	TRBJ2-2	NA	TGCAGTGCTAGTTACCCCACCGGGGAGCTGTTTTTT	CSASYPTGELFF
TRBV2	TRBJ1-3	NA	TGTGCCAGCAGTGGTATAGGCACGGGAAACACCATATATTTT	CASSGIGTGNTIYF
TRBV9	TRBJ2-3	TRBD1	TGTGCCAGCAGCGTAGGGACAGGGGGCCCAGATACGCAGTATTTT	CASSVGTGGPDTQYF
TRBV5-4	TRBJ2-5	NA	TGTGCCAGCAGCCGTGATCCCTCGGCGGAGACCCAGTACTTC	CASSRDPSAETQYF
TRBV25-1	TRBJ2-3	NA	TGTGCCAGCAGTGAATATACAGCGGCGAGGGTAGATACGCAGTATTTT	CASSEYTAARVDTQYF
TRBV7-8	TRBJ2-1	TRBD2	TGTGCCAGCAGCTTAGGAGGGACTATGGCGGGAGCCCTCGGGTATGAGCAGTTCTTC	CASSLGGTMAGALGYEQFF
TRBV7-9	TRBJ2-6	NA	TGTGCCAGCAGCTCCTGGGAGGCCAACGTCCTGACTTTC	CASSSWEANVLTF
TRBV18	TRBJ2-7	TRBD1	TGTGCCAGCTCACCGGACAGGGGGATTTACGAGCAGTACTTC	CASSPDRGIYEQYF
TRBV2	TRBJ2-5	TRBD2	TGTGCCAGCAGTGGGCTAGCGGGTCCTCAAGAGACCCAGTACTTC	CASSGLAGPQETQYF
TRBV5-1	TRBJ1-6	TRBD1	TGCGCCAGCAGCCGGGACAGGGGGAATAATTCACCCCTCCACTTT	CASSRDRGNNSPLHF
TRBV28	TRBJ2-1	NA	TGTGCCAGCAGTTTATACGGGGAGCAGTTCTTC	CASSLYGEQFF
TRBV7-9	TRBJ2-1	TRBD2	TGTGCCAGCACCATGACTAGCGGGAGGGAGGGAGAGCAGTTCTTC	CASTMTSGREGEQFF
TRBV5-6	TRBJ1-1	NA	TGTGCCAGCAGCTTGGAGCCCCACAAGAACACTGAAGCTTTCTTT	CASSLEPHKNTEAFF
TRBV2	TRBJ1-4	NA	TGTGCCAGCAGTGAAATTCAGTCGTCTCAAAAACTGTTTTTT	CASSEIQSSQKLFF
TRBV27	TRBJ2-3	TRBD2	TGTGCCAGCAGTTTAATAGGCGGTGCGGGAGGGGTAGCAGATACGCAGTATTTT	CASSLIGGAGGVADTQYF
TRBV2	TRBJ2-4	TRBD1	TGTGCCAGCAGTAGACAGGGGGCCTGGGGAAACATTCAGTACTTC	CASSRQGAWGNIQYF
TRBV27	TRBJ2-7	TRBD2	TGTGCCAGCAGGGGGAGGGAATACGAGCAGTACTTC	CASRGREYEQYF
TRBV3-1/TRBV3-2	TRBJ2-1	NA	TGTGCCAGCTACGGCCGCAACAATGAGCAGTTCTTC	CASYGRNNEQFF
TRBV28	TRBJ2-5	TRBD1	TGTGCCAGCCTAGGGGGCCTGGGCCAAGAGACCCAGTACTTC	CASLGGLGQETQYF
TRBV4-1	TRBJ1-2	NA	TGCGCCAGCAGCCAAGCGGCTACTAGCTATGGCTACACCTTC	CASSQAATSYGYTF
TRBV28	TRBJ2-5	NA	TGTGCCAGCAGTTACACAAGCGGCAGACCCCAAGAGACCCAGTACTTC	CASSYTSGRPQETQYF
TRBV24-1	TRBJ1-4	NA	TGTGCCACCAGTGATTCTGGGTCGGATGAAAAACTGTTTTTT	CATSDSGSDEKLFF
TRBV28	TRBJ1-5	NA	TGTGCCAGCAGTAGAGGGACTTCTAGCAATCAGCCCCAGCATTTT	CASSRGTSSNQPQHF